This T cell receptor beta chain is from a study of cytomegalovirus exposure and HLA in healthy donors. Whole-study results and caveats: The presence/absence work took it that sequencing depth was about the same across donors.

The PCR was carried out with 60 Vbeta primers and 13 Jbeta primers. The assay was immunoSEQ multiplex PCR, and TCRdb's table has in-frame clones only and misses some. The repertoire table contains some 150,000 clones. The CDR3 consists of 13 residues. The V gene end was trimmed by 6 bases and the J gene end by 9 bases; junction bases not matched to a gene: 11. Germline CDR1 and CDR2: SQVTM and ANQGSEA. Of note for this clone: Its specificity is not known.

The chain has TRBV29-1 and TRBJ1-5; 7 nucleotides match TRBD1. Sequencing input: PBMCs. This clonotype was sampled from a woman younger than 35 in good health and CMV-seronegative. CDR3 sequence (DNA): TGCAGCGTCGTAACAGGGGACGTGGGGCCCCAGCATTTT. Translating it yields CSVVTGDVGPQHF. Complete variable domain (other parts from reference TRBV29-1 and TRBJ1-5): SAVISQKPSRDICQRGTSLTIQCQVDSQVTMMFWYRQQPGQSLTLIATANQGSEATYESGFVIDKFPISRPNLTFSTLTVSNMSPEDSSIYLCSVVTGDVGPQHFGDGTRLSIL.